Below are 30 T cell receptor beta chains sequenced from a single sample in a study of blood T cell repertoires in COVID-19. Generated by immunoSEQ multiplex PCR, the TCRdb table keeps only in-frame clones and is missing some. The repertoire has about 260,000 clones, 80% to 90% of them found once; the top ten carry 4% to 4.5%. Sequenced material: peripheral blood. The receptor source for this set is a man in his 60s with acute or convalescent COVID-19.

The V call is TRBV6-5, the J call TRBJ2-3; 8 positions match TRBD1. V lost 6 bases, J lost 1 base, and 3 bases stayed unmatched. The germline CDR1 and CDR2 sequences are MNHEY and SVGAGI. CDR3 length: 14 residues. The chain's CDR3 is CASSHRGGTDTQYF. CDR3 DNA: TGTGCCAGCAGCCACAGGGGGGGCACAGATACGCAGTATTTT.

The V gene is TRBV18, the J gene TRBJ2-1; TRBD2 matches 10 bases. Germline CDR1 is KGHSH and CDR2 is LQKENI. The CDR3 runs 13 residues. Trimming removed 6 bases from V and 6 bases from J; junction bases left unmatched: 2. As DNA, the CDR3 is TGTGCCAGCTCGTTAGCGGGGGGCAATGAGCAGTTCTTC. Amino acids: CASSLAGGNEQFF.

This clone was detected a few times. The gene calls are TRBV7-3 and TRBJ2-7; 8 bases map to TRBD2. From germline, CDR1 is SGHTA and CDR2 FQGTGA. Trimming took 11 bases from V and 7 from J; bases not matched to a gene: 10. This CDR3 is built from 12 residues. The CDR3 sequence is CARGGPPWEQYF. CDR3 in DNA: TGTGCCCGGGGGGGCCCTCCCTGGGAGCAGTACTTC.

This clone was seen a single time. V usage is TRBV21-1 and J usage is TRBJ2-3; the listed D gene, TRBD1, was not tested against the DNA. TRBV21-1 constitutes a pseudogene. The CDR3 is 15 residues long. CDR3 bases: TGTGCCAGCAGCAAGGACAGGGGGCGAACAGATACGCAGTATTTT. Its translation is CASSKDRGRTDTQYF.

This chain joins TRBV19 and TRBJ2-3, with TRBD2 matching over 7 bases. The ends lost 3 bases at V and 12 bases at J; junction bases unmatched: 3. The CDR3 sequence is 11 residues long. Germline-derived CDR1 and CDR2 are LNHDA and SQIVND (reference sequence). Here the CDR3 reads CASSIGRSQYF. CDR3 DNA sequence: TGTGCCAGTAGTATCGGGAGGAGCCAGTATTTT.

This chain connects TRBV30 to TRBJ1-5; D is possibly TRBD1 (6 bases). CDR1 and CDR2 (germline): GTSNPN, SVGIG (reference sequence). V was trimmed by 2 bases and J by 0 bases, leaving 14 bases between them. The CDR3 extends over 16 amino acids. The CDR3 coding sequence is TGTGCCTGGAGTCTCCGGGACACCATTAGCAATCAGCCCCAGCATTTT. It is translated as CAWSLRDTISNQPQHF.

CDR3 loop: CASKHGGIGNQPQHF. The DNA for the CDR3 is TGTGCCAGCAAACATGGGGGGATAGGCAATCAGCCCCAGCATTTT. This chain links TRBV7-2 with TRBJ1-5, with D perhaps matching TRBD1 (5 bases). Trimming removed 7 bases at V and 2 bases at J, with 15 bases between. CDR3 length equals 15 residues. Germline V lookup: CDR1 SGHTA, CDR2 FQGNSA.

This chain uses TRBV29-1 with TRBJ2-3; TRBD1 matches at 8 bases. Losses at the gene ends were 3 bases for V and 0 bases for J; bases not matched to a gene: 2. This CDR3 comprises 14 residues. Germline assignment: CDR1 SQVTM and CDR2 ANQGSEA. This CDR3 reads CSVDYRGSTDTQYF. In nucleotides, the CDR3 is TGCAGCGTTGATTACAGGGGGAGCACAGATACGCAGTATTTT.

In this sample, this clone turned up once. The chain joins TRBV19 to TRBJ2-4, with TRBD1 matching over 8 bases. The CDR3 length is 16 residues. With V trimmed by 5 bases and J by 1 base, 7 bases remained unmatched. Germline values: CDR1 LNHDA, CDR2 SQIVND (reference sequence). The CDR3 spells CASSFRGQVAKNIQYF. The CDR3 bases are TGTGCCAGTAGTTTCAGGGGGCAGGTCGCCAAAAACATTCAGTACTTC.

The gene calls are TRBV7-2 and TRBJ1-6, with 8 nucleotides matching TRBD1. V shed 4 bases, J shed 7 bases, and the junction held 3 bases outside the gene matches. Germline V gene sequence: CDR1 SGHTA, CDR2 FQGNSA. The CDR3 contains 14 residues. The CDR3: CASSSRQGNSPLHF. In DNA, the CDR3 is TGTGCCAGCAGCTCCCGACAGGGGAATTCACCCCTCCACTTT.

This chain links TRBV10-3 with TRBJ1-6; a possible D gene is TRBD1 (5 bases). Trimming shortened V by 9 bases and J by 6 bases, and 9 bases separated the two germline ends. The germline gives CDR1 ENHRY, CDR2 SYGVKD. The CDR3 consists of 12 residues. In nucleotides, the CDR3 is TGTGCCATTAACCAGGGTAATTCACCCCTCCACTTT. It codes for CAINQGNSPLHF.

This chain uses TRBV5-4 with TRBJ2-5, with D possibly TRBD2 on 6 matching bases. The CDR3 extends over 14 amino acids. CDR1 and CDR2 from the germline V gene are SGHNT and YYREEE (reference sequence). Trimming shortened V by 7 bases and J by 3 bases, and 16 bases separated the two germline ends. CDR3 in DNA: TGTGCCAGCTCGACTCACGGGAGTAAAGAGACCCAGTACTTC. It codes for CASSTHGSKETQYF.

The rearrangement uses TRBV3-1 (or the pseudogene TRBV3-2) and TRBJ2-5; the match to TRBD1 covers 8 bases. CDR1 is LGHDT and CDR2 is YNNKEL in the germline V gene (reference sequence). The CDR3 extends over 13 amino acids. Unmatched junction bases numbered 3, after V lost 4 bases and J lost 5 bases. DNA of the CDR3: TGTGCCAGCAGCCTTCGGGACAGGGAGACCCAGTACTTC. This encodes CASSLRDRETQYF.

The chain carries TRBV7-2 and TRBJ2-4; possibly TRBD1 for D (6 bases). The CDR3 consists of 12 residues. Between the trimmed V and J ends, which lost 5 bases and 12 bases, there was a span of 14 bases. Germline V gene sequence: CDR1 SGHTA, CDR2 FQGNSA. In DNA form, the CDR3 reads TGTGCCAGCAGCCCGAGAGGGGGTAGTCAGTACTTC. Translating gives CASSPRGGSQYF.

The chain joins TRBV28 to TRBJ1-2; 8 bases are a match to TRBD1. CDR1 and CDR2 from the germline V gene are MDHEN and SYDVKM. Trimming at V came to 4 bases and at J to 5 bases, leaving 9 bases not matched to a gene. The CDR3 totals 15 residues. CDR3: CASSSWDRSWYGYTF. The CDR3 DNA follows: TGTGCCAGCAGTTCCTGGGACAGGTCATGGTATGGCTACACCTTC.

The chain combines TRBV19 with TRBJ1-1; 9 bases match TRBD1. The V segment lost 2 bases and the J segment 4 bases; nucleotides outside the gene matches: 5. The germline V gene encodes CDR1 LNHDA and CDR2 SQIVND (reference sequence). CDR3 length: 15 residues. The CDR3 DNA reads TGTGCCAGTAGTATAACAGGGGGCGGAGGCACTGAAGCTTTCTTT. Its translation: CASSITGGGGTEAFF.

The chain recombines TRBV5-1 with TRBJ2-5; 13 positions match TRBD2. This CDR3 region has 15 residues. Germline values: CDR1 SGHRS, CDR2 YFSETQ. The V gene end was trimmed by 0 bases and the J gene end by 4 bases; junction bases not matched to a gene: 0. The CDR3: CASSLGTSGRETQYF. The CDR3 DNA reads as TGCGCCAGCAGCTTGGGGACTAGCGGGAGAGAGACCCAGTACTTC.

V gene TRBV27 combines with J gene TRBJ2-7; D perhaps matches TRBD1 (6 bases). Trimming removed 5 bases at V and 6 bases at J, with 17 bases between. This CDR3 has 14 amino acids. The germline V gene has CDR1 MNHEY and CDR2 SMNVEV (reference sequence). The CDR3: CASSPADRIPEQYF. CDR3 coding DNA: TGTGCCAGCAGTCCTGCAGACAGGATTCCCGAGCAGTACTTC.

On this clone itself: A read error may account for a junction end that differs from germline. The gene calls are TRBV3-1 (or the pseudogene TRBV3-2) and TRBJ2-5; TRBD1 aligns across 8 bases. Germline V CDR1 and CDR2: LGHDT, YNNKEL (reference sequence). The CDR3 loop spans 11 amino acids. The CDR3 region is CASSQSGQVNF. CDR3 in DNA: TGTGCCAGCAGCCAATCGGGACAGGTAAACTTC.

This chain uses TRBV7-2 with TRBJ2-2; TRBD2 aligns across 12 bases. This CDR3 has 16 residues. Trimming cost V 4 bases and J 7 bases; bases outside gene matches: 7. Germline V gives CDR1 SGHTA, CDR2 FQGNSA. CDR3 residues: CASSSTSGRPGGELFF. The CDR3 DNA follows: TGTGCCAGCAGCTCGACTAGCGGGAGACCAGGCGGGGAGCTGTTTTTT.

The chain combines TRBV5-1 with TRBJ2-7; possibly TRBD1 for D (5 bases). Germline V gives CDR1 SGHRS, CDR2 YFSETQ. V lost 3 bases, J lost 1 base, and 14 bases lay in between. The CDR3 is made up of 15 amino acids. The CDR3 is CASSSQGATSYEQYF. Written as DNA, the CDR3 is TGCGCCAGCAGCTCCCAAGGGGCTACTTCCTACGAGCAGTACTTC.

The rearrangement uses TRBV6-2 or TRBV6-3 and TRBJ2-1, with 9 nucleotides matching TRBD2. V dropped 2 bases and J dropped 5; count of bases not matched to a gene: 7. The germline gives CDR1 MNHEY, CDR2 SVGEGT. The CDR3 has 16 residues. The CDR3 bases are TGTGCCAGCAGTTACCCGCCTAGCGGGAACCACAATGAGCAGTTCTTC. This gives the protein CASSYPPSGNHNEQFF.

V usage is TRBV7-6 and J usage is TRBJ1-1; a weak D match, TRBD1 (6 bases). The CDR3 extends over 15 amino acids. V was cut by 5 bases and J by 5 bases, with 18 bases left in between. Germline loops: CDR1 SGHVS, CDR2 FNYEAQ. The CDR3 region has the DNA TGTGCCAGCAGCCTAACGGGGAAAGGGGGAACTGAAGCTTTCTTT. Translation: CASSLTGKGGTEAFF.

The DNA of the CDR3 is TGCAGCGTTGGGCAGGGTCTGGGGGAAAAACTGTTTTTT. Translated, it gives CSVGQGLGEKLFF. V is TRBV29-1 and J is TRBJ1-4; weak D call: TRBD1 (5 bases). Trimming pared 4 bases from V and 8 bases from J, leaving 14 bases between. Germline loops: CDR1 SQVTM, CDR2 ANQGSEA. This CDR3 region has 13 residues.

The V gene is TRBV11-2, the J gene TRBJ1-1; 8 nucleotides agree with TRBD1. Germline loops: CDR1 SGHAT, CDR2 FQNNGV. This CDR3 is 14 amino acids long. V shed 5 bases and J 4 bases; nucleotides not matched to a gene: 6. The CDR3 DNA reads TGTGCCAGCAGCCACGGACAGGGCGGCACTGAAGCTTTCTTT. Amino acids: CASSHGQGGTEAFF.

V is TRBV29-1 and J is TRBJ1-4; no reliable D call. CDR1 SQVTM and CDR2 ANQGSEA come from the germline V gene. CDR3 length equals 10 residues. Trimming took off 4 bases at V and 6 bases at J, with 3 bases between the two ends. As DNA, the CDR3 is TGCAGCGTTGCAGATGAAAAACTGTTTTTT. Its protein product is CSVADEKLFF. Supplemented by reference TRBV29-1 and TRBJ1-4, the full variable domain reads SAVISQKPSRDICQRGTSLTIQCQVDSQVTMMFWYRQQPGQSLTLIATANQGSEATYESGFVIDKFPISRPNLTFSTLTVSNMSPEDSSIYLCSVADEKLFFGSGTQLSVL.

V gene TRBV3-1 (or the pseudogene TRBV3-2) combines with J gene TRBJ2-3; D gene uncertain. Germline CDR1 and CDR2: LGHDT and YNNKEL (reference sequence). The V end lost 0 bases, the J end lost 9 bases, and 10 bases lay between the germline ends. This CDR3 is 13 amino acids long. DNA of the CDR3: TGTGCCAGCAGCCAAGACCTCCCTAACACGCAGTATTTT. Its translation: CASSQDLPNTQYF.

CDR3 region: CASSLPGETQYF. Written as DNA, the CDR3 is TGCGCCAGCAGCTTGCCAGGGGAGACCCAGTACTTC. The chain uses TRBV5-1 and TRBJ2-5; D may be TRBD1 (5 bases). Trimming cost V 1 base and J 5 bases, with 6 bases left between them. The CDR3 length is 12 residues. Germline CDR1 reads SGHRS; CDR2 reads YFSETQ.

V and J are TRBV7-3 and TRBJ2-1, with 12 positions matching TRBD2. The germline CDR1 and CDR2 sequences are SGHTA and FQGTGA. This CDR3 region has 16 residues. V trimming: 0 bases; J trimming: 8 bases; junction bases outside the gene matches: 5. DNA for the CDR3: TGTGCCAGCAGCTTAACGAGGACTAGCGGGACTTATGAGCAGTTCTTC. Translating it yields CASSLTRTSGTYEQFF. Full variable domain (remainder filled in from reference TRBV7-3 and TRBJ2-1): GAGVSQTPSNKVTEKGKYVELRCDPISGHTALYWYRQSLGQGPEFLIYFQGTGAADDSGLPNDRFFAVRPEGSVSTLKIQRTERGDSAVYLCASSLTRTSGTYEQFFGPGTRLTVL.

Written as DNA, the CDR3 is TGTGCCATCAGTGCGTCGGGAGGGCAAATTCGGGAGCAGTTCTTC. Residues: CAISASGGQIREQFF. V usage is TRBV10-3 and J usage is TRBJ2-1; the match to TRBD2 covers 8 bases. V was pared by 4 bases and J by 10 bases, with 12 bases of the junction left unmatched. Per the germline V gene, CDR1 is ENHRY and CDR2 is SYGVKD. CDR3 length equals 15 residues.